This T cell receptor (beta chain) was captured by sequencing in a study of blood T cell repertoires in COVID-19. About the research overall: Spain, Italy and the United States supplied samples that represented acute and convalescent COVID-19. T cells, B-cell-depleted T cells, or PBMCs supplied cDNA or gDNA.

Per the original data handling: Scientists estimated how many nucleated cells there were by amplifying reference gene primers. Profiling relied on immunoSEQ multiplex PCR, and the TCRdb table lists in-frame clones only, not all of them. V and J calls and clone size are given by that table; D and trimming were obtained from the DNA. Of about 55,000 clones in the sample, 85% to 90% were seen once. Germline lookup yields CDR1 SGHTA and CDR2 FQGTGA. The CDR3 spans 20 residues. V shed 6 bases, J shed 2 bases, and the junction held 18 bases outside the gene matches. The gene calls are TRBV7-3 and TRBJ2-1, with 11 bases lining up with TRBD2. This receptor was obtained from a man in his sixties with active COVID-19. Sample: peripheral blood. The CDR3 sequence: CASRPSPGLADFLPYNEQFF. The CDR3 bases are TGTGCCAGCAGGCCCTCTCCGGGACTAGCGGACTTTCTACCCTACAATGAGCAGTTCTTC.